A single sample is the source of the 17 T cell receptor beta chains below, sequenced in a study of blood T cells in healthy people across ages (dated by TCRdb to about 2015). Libraries were made using 5' RACE. The instrument given in TCRdb is Illumina HiSeq 2500. A second PCR of about 7 to 12 cycles was performed with a sample-barcoded 5' primer and a J-beta primer mix. TCRdb handled the public reads itself, with Q25 trimming in fastp and clone calling in MiXCR, and kept productive beta chains. CDR3 protein duplicates are merged, each entry listing the most common genes and DNA. For this sample there are approximately 810,000 distinct CDR3 sequences; under 35% appear just once. The ten largest clones represent roughly 17% of the sample. The sequenced material came from blood. The origin of the receptors is a woman over 75 in good health.

About this clonotype itself: A read error is possible here, since a much larger clone lies one base away. The rearrangement uses TRBV12-3 or TRBV12-4 and TRBJ1-1, with no clear D. This CDR3 has 15 amino acids. Trimming cost V 6 bases and J 0 bases, with 14 bases left between them. This CDR3 is CASSSGGVLNTEAFF. In DNA form, the CDR3 reads TGTGCCAGCAGCTCGGGCGGGGTGTTGAACACTGAAGCTTTCTTT.

Worth noting for this clonotype: Mismatch with germline at one junction end may stem from a read error. The chain is built from TRBV7-9 and TRBJ1-2, with D unclear. The CDR3 runs to 13 residues. CDR1 and CDR2 from the germline V gene are SEHNR and FQNEAQ (reference sequence). For the CDR3, the DNA is TGTGCCAGCAGCCAAGGGCTAAACTATGACTACACCTTC. Its translation is CASSQGLNYDYTF. The full variable domain, rest sourced from reference TRBV7-9 and TRBJ1-2, is DTGVSQNPRHKITKRGQNVTFRCDPISEHNRLYWYRQTLGQGPEFLTYFQNEAQLEKSRLLSDRFSAERPKGSFSTLEIQRTEQGDSAMYLCASSQGLNYDYTFGSGTRLTVV.

V and J are TRBV27 and TRBJ1-2, with D uncertain. Trimming shortened V by 4 bases and J by 5 bases, and 17 bases separated the two germline ends. The germline V gene encodes CDR1 MNHEY and CDR2 SMNVEV (reference sequence). The CDR3 is made up of 15 amino acids. The CDR3 region has the DNA TGTGCCAGCAGTTCTCATGCGGACCCTAGATATGGCTACACCTTC. Translated: CASSSHADPRYGYTF.

This clonotype was observed many times. The rearrangement uses TRBV25-1 and TRBJ2-7; D call uncertain. Between the trimmed V and J ends, which lost 8 bases and 4 bases, there was a span of 21 bases. In germline, CDR1 is MGHDK, CDR2 SYGVNS. This CDR3 is 15 amino acids long. The CDR3 DNA is TGTGCCAGCCGCTTTTGGTTGGTTCTTCCTTACGAGCAGTACTTC. Translating gives CASRFWLVLPYEQYF.

On this clonotype: A much larger clone differs by one base, so this may be a read error. The gene calls are TRBV12-3 or TRBV12-4 and TRBJ2-3, with TRBD2 identical over 10 bases. The V and J ends lost 7 bases and 4 bases, in that order; junction bases with no gene match: 5. This CDR3 spans 14 amino acids. CDR3 sequence: CASITSGVADTQYF. CDR3 bases: TGTGCCAGCATCACTAGCGGGGTAGCAGATACGCAGTATTTT.

The J gene is TRBJ1-4, the V gene TRBV7-2, with TRBD1 as a possible D gene (5 bases). From germline, CDR1 is SGHTA and CDR2 FQGNSA. The CDR3 spans 15 residues. V was cut by 11 bases and J by 7 bases, with 23 bases left in between. The CDR3 sequence: CAGQQRGNSGEKLFF. The CDR3 region has the DNA TGTGCCGGCCAACAACGGGGCAACTCCGGTGAAAAACTGTTTTTT.

For this clonotype: This sequence may be a read error, since a much larger clone differs from it by one base. The chain is built from TRBV6-2 or TRBV6-3 and TRBJ2-4, with TRBD1 as a possible D gene (5 bases). CDR3 length equals 14 residues. Germline V gene lookup returns CDR1 MNHEY and CDR2 SVGEGT. With 6 bases removed from V and 4 bases from J, the gap between germline ends came to 13 bases. This CDR3 is CASRYVQGKNIQYF. The CDR3 DNA sequence: TGTGCCAGCAGGTACGTTCAGGGAAAAAACATTCAGTACTTC.

There are a few counts of this clonotype. A much more abundant neighbour one base away suggests this may be a read error. The rearrangement links TRBV5-1 to TRBJ2-1; D perhaps matches TRBD1 (6 bases). Germline CDR1 SGHRS, CDR2 YFSETQ. The CDR3 is 15 amino acids. CDR3 coding DNA: TGCGCCAGCAGCTTGGTTGGGGGCACCTACAGTGAGCAGTTCTTC. Translation gives CASSLVGGTYSEQFF.

This clonotype was seen repeatedly, ten times or more. The chain recombines TRBV18 with TRBJ1-4; no reliable D call. CDR1 and CDR2 (germline): KGHSH, LQKENI. The ends were cut back, 3 bases at V and 0 bases at J, with 8 bases in the middle. This CDR3 is built from 15 residues. DNA for the CDR3: TGTGCCAGCTCACCCTCGGCCTCAACTAATGAAAAACTGTTTTTT. Translated: CASSPSASTNEKLFF. Variable domain in full (rest from reference TRBV18 and TRBJ1-4): NAGVMQNPRHLVRRRGQEARLRCSPMKGHSHVYWYRQLPEEGLKFMVYLQKENIIDESGMPKERFSAEFPKEGPSILRIQQVVRGDSAAYFCASSPSASTNEKLFFGSGTQLSVL.

Comments on this clonotype: It may be a read error: a sequence one base away is much more abundant. This chain joins TRBV4-2 and TRBJ1-2; possible D gene TRBD1, 5 bases. The CDR3 contains 15 residues. V was clipped by 7 bases and J by 2 bases, with 17 bases between them. CDR1 is LGHNA, CDR2 YNFKEQ, per germline. The DNA for the CDR3 is TGTGCCAGCAACCGGGATGACAGCTCCAACTATGGCTACACCTTC. Translating gives CASNRDDSSNYGYTF.

J is TRBJ2-3 and V is TRBV4-3; 9 nucleotides line up with TRBD2. The CDR3 runs 18 residues. Germline CDR1 LGHNA, CDR2 YSLEER. V shed 0 bases, J shed 0 bases, and the junction held 7 bases outside the gene matches. DNA of the CDR3: TGCGCCAGCAGCCAAGATCCGGCTAGCGGGGATAGCACAGATACGCAGTATTTT. This codes for CASSQDPASGDSTDTQYF.

This clonotype was observed a handful of times. The V and J genes are TRBV10-1 and TRBJ2-3; D possibly matches TRBD1 or TRBD2 (5 bases each). V dropped 6 bases and J dropped 2 bases, with 15 bases sitting between them. The germline CDR1 and CDR2 sequences are WNHNN and SYGVQD (reference sequence). The CDR3 runs 15 residues. CDR3 bases: TGCGCCAGCAGCCCCCGAGGGGCGAACACAGATACGCAGTATTTT. The encoded protein is CASSPRGANTDTQYF.

This clonotype was counted ten times or more. V and J are TRBV12-3 or TRBV12-4 and TRBJ2-3, with 8 positions matching TRBD2. J was trimmed by 1 base and V by 7 bases; bases with no gene match: 4. The CDR3 sequence is 14 residues long. CDR3 DNA: TGTGCCAGCATTCGTAGCGGGGGCACAGATACGCAGTATTTT. Its translation is CASIRSGGTDTQYF.

This clonotype was found once. J is TRBJ2-5 and V is TRBV7-8; 11 nucleotides align to TRBD2. Germline V CDR1 and CDR2: SGHVS, FQNEAQ. With V trimmed by 5 bases and J by 6 bases, 8 bases remained unmatched. This CDR3 has 15 residues. CDR3 nucleotides: TGTGCCAGCAGCCCCCTGACTAGCGGGGTGAAGACCCAGTACTTC. This encodes CASSPLTSGVKTQYF.

V is TRBV20-1 and J is TRBJ2-2; 8 bases line up with TRBD2. This CDR3 spans 18 amino acids. After removal of 0 bases from V and 6 bases from J, the junction contained 15 bases not matched to a gene. Germline V gene lookup returns CDR1 DFQATT and CDR2 SNEGSKA (reference sequence). The DNA for the CDR3 is TGCAGTGCTAGAGATCAAGGTAGCGGGACCGCAGGGGCCGGGGAGCTGTTTTTT. Protein product: CSARDQGSGTAGAGELFF.

A word on this clonotype: Being one base from a much bigger clone, this may be a read error. The V call is TRBV12-3 or TRBV12-4, the J call TRBJ2-1; the D is unclear. This CDR3 region has 11 residues. V shed 6 bases and J shed 15 bases, with 15 bases lying between them. The CDR3 spells CASRPGRIRFF. CDR3 DNA sequence: TGTGCCAGCAGGCCAGGACGCATTCGGTTCTTC.

With regard to this clonotype: A read error may explain this, as a much larger clone is one base away. The V gene is TRBV5-1, the J gene TRBJ2-1; D is perhaps TRBD1 (6 bases). From germline, CDR1 is SGHRS and CDR2 YFSETQ. This CDR3 region has 15 residues. DNA of the CDR3: TGCGCCAGCAGCTTCACAGGGAGCTCCTACAGTGAGCAGTTCTTC. Encoded protein: CASSFTGSSYSEQFF.